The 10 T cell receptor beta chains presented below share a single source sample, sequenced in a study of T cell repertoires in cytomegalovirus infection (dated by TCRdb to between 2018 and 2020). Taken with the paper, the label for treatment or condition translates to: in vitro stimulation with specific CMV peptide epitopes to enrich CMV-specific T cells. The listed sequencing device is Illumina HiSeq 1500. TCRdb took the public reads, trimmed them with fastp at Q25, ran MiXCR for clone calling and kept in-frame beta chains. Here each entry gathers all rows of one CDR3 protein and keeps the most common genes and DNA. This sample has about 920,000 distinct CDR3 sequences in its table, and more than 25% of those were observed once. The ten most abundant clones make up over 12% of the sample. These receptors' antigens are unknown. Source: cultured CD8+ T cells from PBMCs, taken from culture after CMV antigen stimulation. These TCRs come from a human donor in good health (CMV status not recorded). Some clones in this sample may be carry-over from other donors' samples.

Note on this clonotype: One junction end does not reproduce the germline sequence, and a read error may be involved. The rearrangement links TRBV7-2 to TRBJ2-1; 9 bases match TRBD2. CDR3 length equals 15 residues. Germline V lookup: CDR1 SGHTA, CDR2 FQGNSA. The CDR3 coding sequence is TGTGCCAACAGCTTAGGGACTAGCAGGGACGATGAGCAGTTCTTC. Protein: CANSLGTSRDDEQFF.

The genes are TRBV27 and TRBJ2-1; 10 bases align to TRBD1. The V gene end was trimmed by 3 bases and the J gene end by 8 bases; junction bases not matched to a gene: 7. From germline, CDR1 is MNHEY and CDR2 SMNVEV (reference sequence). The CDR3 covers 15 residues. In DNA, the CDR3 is TGTGCCAGCAGTTTCTCGGGACAGGGGATAGATGAGCAGTTCTTC. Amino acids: CASSFSGQGIDEQFF.

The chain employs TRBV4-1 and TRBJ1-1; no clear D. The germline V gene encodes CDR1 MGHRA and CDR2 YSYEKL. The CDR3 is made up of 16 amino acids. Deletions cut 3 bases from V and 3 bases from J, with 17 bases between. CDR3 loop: CASSHPGEEGYTEAFF. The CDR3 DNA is TGCGCCAGCAGCCATCCCGGCGAGGAAGGGTACACTGAAGCTTTCTTT.

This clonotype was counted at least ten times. In DNA, the CDR3 is TGTGCCAGCAGCTTAGGTGTTTCGACAGGGAGTGAGACCCAGTACTTC. This encodes CASSLGVSTGSETQYF. This chain joins TRBV7-2 and TRBJ2-5; 7 bases are shared with TRBD1. V shed 1 base, J shed 5 bases, and the junction held 10 bases outside the gene matches. Germline assignment: CDR1 SGHTA and CDR2 FQGNSA. The length of the CDR3 is 16 residues.

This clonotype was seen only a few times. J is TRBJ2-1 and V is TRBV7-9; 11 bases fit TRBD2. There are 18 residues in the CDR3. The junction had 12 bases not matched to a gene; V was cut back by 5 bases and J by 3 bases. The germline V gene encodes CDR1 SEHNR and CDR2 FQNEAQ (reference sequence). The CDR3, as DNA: TGTGCCAGCAGCGATAAACTAGCGGGGGAGCAACTCTACAATGAGCAGTTCTTC. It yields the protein CASSDKLAGEQLYNEQFF.

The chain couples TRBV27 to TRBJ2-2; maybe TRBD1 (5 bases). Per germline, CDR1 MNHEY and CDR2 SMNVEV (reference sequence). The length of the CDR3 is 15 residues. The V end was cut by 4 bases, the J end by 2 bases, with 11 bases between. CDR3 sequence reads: CASSSRQGNTGELFF. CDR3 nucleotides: TGTGCCAGCAGTTCTCGCCAGGGAAACACCGGGGAGCTGTTTTTT.

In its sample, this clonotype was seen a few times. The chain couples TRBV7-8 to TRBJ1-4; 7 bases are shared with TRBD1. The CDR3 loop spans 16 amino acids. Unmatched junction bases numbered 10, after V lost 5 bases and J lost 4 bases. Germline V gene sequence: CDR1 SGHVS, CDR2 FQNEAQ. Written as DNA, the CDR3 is TGTGCCAGCAGCCTGTGGGACAGTCAATTTAATGAAAAACTGTTTTTT. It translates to CASSLWDSQFNEKLFF.

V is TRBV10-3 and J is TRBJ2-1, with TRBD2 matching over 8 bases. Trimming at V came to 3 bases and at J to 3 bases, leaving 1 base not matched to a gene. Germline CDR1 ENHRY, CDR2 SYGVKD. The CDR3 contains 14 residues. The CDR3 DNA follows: TGTGCCATCAGTGACGGGGGGGTCTACAATGAGCAGTTCTTC. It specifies CAISDGGVYNEQFF.

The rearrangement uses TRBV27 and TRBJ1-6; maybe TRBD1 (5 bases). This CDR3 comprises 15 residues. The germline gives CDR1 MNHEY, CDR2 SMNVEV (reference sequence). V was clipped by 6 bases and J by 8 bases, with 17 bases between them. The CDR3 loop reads CASRKSGFRHSPLHF. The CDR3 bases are TGTGCCAGCAGAAAGTCAGGGTTTAGGCATTCACCCCTCCACTTT.

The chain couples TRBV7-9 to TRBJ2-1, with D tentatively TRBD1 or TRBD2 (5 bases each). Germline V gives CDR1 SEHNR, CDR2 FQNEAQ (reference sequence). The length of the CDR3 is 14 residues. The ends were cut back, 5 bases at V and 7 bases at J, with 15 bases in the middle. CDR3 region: CASSLRGPPNEQFF. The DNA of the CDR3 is TGTGCCAGCAGCCTCCGGGGACCACCAAATGAGCAGTTCTTC.